These T cell receptor beta chains were read from a single sample in a study of T-cell memory formation after mild COVID-19. One entry per CDR3 protein results from TCRdb running MiXCR on the 5' RACE reads. Of a few hundred thousand distinct CDR3 sequences in the sample, roughly 17% are singletons; the top ten hold roughly 25%. Sequenced input: PBMCs or a T cell subset sorted from them (not recorded which). All receptors derive from a young man who had mild COVID-19 (a few samples of this study predate the infection). Cell type and time point are not known. Each CDR3 is given with its conserved first and last residue. A D gene is named only where the DNA matches it firmly. Clone size is not always given. Where it is, it says once, few, many or a class for expanded clones.

v_call	d_call	j_call	cdr3_length	clone_size	cdr3_aa	cdr3_nt
TRBV5-1	NA	TRBJ2-3	15	few	CASSLEVGSTDTQYF	TGCGCCAGCAGCTTGGAGGTGGGGAGCACAGATACGCAGTATTTT
TRBV15	NA	TRBJ2-4	18	few	CATSNRREGGVAKNIQYF	TGTGCCACCAGCAATCGCAGGGAAGGGGGGGTAGCCAAAAACATTCAGTACTTC
TRBV7-9	TRBD1	TRBJ2-7	16	NA	CASSSLPDRGLNEQYF	TGTGCCAGCAGCTCCCTCCCGGACAGGGGTCTCAACGAGCAGTACTTC
TRBV6-2/TRBV6-3	TRBD1	TRBJ2-1	14	NA	CASSSDRDYNEQFF	TGTGCCAGCAGCTCGGACAGGGACTACAATGAGCAGTTCTTC
TRBV6-6	NA	TRBJ1-5	13	few	CASSYSRDQPQHF	TGTGCCAGCAGTTACTCGAGAGATCAGCCCCAGCATTTT
TRBV7-3	TRBD2	TRBJ2-1	15	many	CASSLSGGGVSEQFF	TGTGCCAGCAGCTTAAGTGGCGGGGGGGTCAGTGAGCAGTTCTTC
TRBV7-9	TRBD2	TRBJ2-3	17	many	CASSLVGTSGGTDTQYF	TGTGCCAGCAGCTTAGTCGGAACTAGCGGGGGCACAGATACGCAGTATTTT
TRBV4-1	NA	TRBJ2-2	13	NA	CASSQLVTGELFF	TGCGCCAGCAGCCAACTAGTGACCGGGGAGCTGTTTTTT
TRBV14	NA	TRBJ1-1	15	NA	CASSQGGNRNTEAFF	TGTGCCAGCAGCCAGGGGGGGAACAGAAACACTGAAGCTTTCTTT
TRBV5-1	NA	TRBJ2-6	16	NA	CATDRDPTSGANVLTF	TGCGCCACCGACCGGGACCCCACCTCTGGGGCCAACGTCCTGACTTTC
TRBV6-5	TRBD1	TRBJ2-3	16	NA	CASSNTGQGEPDTQYF	TGTGCCAGCAGCAACACGGGACAGGGAGAACCAGATACGCAGTATTTT
TRBV7-9	NA	TRBJ2-1	14	few	CASSFGLLGGEQFF	TGTGCCAGCAGCTTCGGCTTATTAGGGGGTGAGCAGTTCTTC
TRBV11-3	NA	TRBJ2-2	15	few	CASSHGTARTGELFF	TGTGCCAGCAGCCATGGGACTGCCCGGACCGGGGAGCTGTTTTTT
TRBV29-1	NA	TRBJ1-1	11	few	CSVLENTEAFF	TGCAGCGTGTTGGAGAACACTGAAGCTTTCTTT
TRBV5-1	NA	TRBJ2-1	13	NA	CASSLPKASEQFF	TGCGCCAGCAGCCTACCGAAGGCCAGCGAGCAGTTCTTC
TRBV19	NA	TRBJ2-1	12	NA	CASSRMGNEQFF	TGTGCCAGTAGCCGAATGGGGAATGAGCAGTTCTTC
TRBV29-1	NA	TRBJ2-2	13	NA	CSTEGQYTGELFF	TGCAGCACCGAGGGTCAGTACACCGGGGAGCTGTTTTTT
TRBV5-4	NA	TRBJ2-1	13	NA	CTSSEGGYNEQFF	TGTACTAGTTCGGAAGGGGGATACAATGAGCAGTTCTTC
TRBV19	TRBD1	TRBJ2-7	14	NA	CASSGTATSYEQYF	TGTGCCAGTAGCGGGACAGCCACTTCCTACGAGCAGTACTTC
TRBV7-6	NA	TRBJ1-6	15	NA	CASSLAQQYNSPLHF	TGTGCCAGCAGCTTAGCGCAACAGTATAATTCACCCCTCCACTTT
TRBV6-2/TRBV6-3	TRBD1	TRBJ1-1	13	few	CASSTGERTEAFF	TGTGCCAGCAGTACAGGGGAGCGGACTGAAGCTTTCTTT
TRBV5-1	NA	TRBJ2-2	15	few	CASSPGNSNTGELFF	TGCGCCAGCAGCCCAGGGAATTCGAACACCGGGGAGCTGTTTTTT
TRBV5-6	NA	TRBJ2-5	13	NA	CASSLGLWETQYF	TGTGCCAGCAGCTTAGGGCTTTGGGAGACCCAGTACTTC
TRBV20-1	TRBD1	TRBJ1-5	15	few	CSAINEGGARQPQHF	TGCAGTGCTATAAACGAAGGGGGCGCGCGGCAGCCCCAGCATTTT
TRBV4-1	NA	TRBJ1-5	15	NA	CASSQRERGGQPQHF	TGCGCCAGCAGCCAAAGAGAAAGAGGGGGACAGCCCCAGCATTTT
TRBV5-6	TRBD2	TRBJ2-1	11	few	CARNQPGLKFF	TGTGCCAGAAACCAGCCGGGACTAAAGTTCTTC
TRBV2	NA	TRBJ1-4	14	many	CASSPYATNEKLFF	TGTGCCAGCAGCCCTTATGCAACTAATGAAAAACTGTTTTTT
TRBV3-1	NA	TRBJ1-1	13	NA	CASSQEERGPQSF	TGTGCCAGCAGCCAAGAGGAGAGGGGCCCGCAATCCTTT
TRBV6-5	TRBD1	TRBJ2-7	15	few	CASSYGDRVGDEQYF	TGTGCCAGCAGTTACGGAGACAGGGTCGGCGACGAGCAGTACTTC
TRBV20-1	NA	TRBJ1-2	12	many	CSAVTGYYGYTF	TGCAGTGCTGTTACAGGGTACTATGGCTACACCTTC
TRBV5-1	TRBD1	TRBJ1-1	17	few	CASSLNYRGAGSTEAFF	TGCGCCAGCAGCTTAAATTACAGGGGAGCGGGCAGCACTGAAGCTTTCTTT
TRBV4-3	TRBD1	TRBJ1-4	15	few	CASSFRTGGARKLFF	TGCGCCAGCAGCTTTAGGACAGGGGGCGCGAGAAAACTGTTTTTT
TRBV15	NA	TRBJ2-5	14	NA	CATSGSRVGETQYF	TGTGCCACCAGCGGGTCAAGGGTGGGAGAGACCCAGTACTTC
TRBV12-3/TRBV12-4	TRBD2	TRBJ2-1	14	few	CASSLLAGFNEQFF	TGTGCCAGCAGTTTACTAGCGGGGTTCAATGAGCAGTTCTTC
TRBV28	NA	TRBJ2-3	12	few	CASTRAPDTQYF	TGTGCCAGCACCCGGGCCCCAGATACGCAGTATTTT
TRBV27	NA	TRBJ1-5	19	NA	CASRFLEEVVYDSNQPQHF	TGTGCCAGCCGATTCCTGGAGGAGGTCGTCTATGATAGCAATCAGCCCCAGCATTTT
TRBV9	NA	TRBJ2-3	15	NA	CASSVEGQNTDTQYF	TGTGCCAGCAGCGTAGAAGGACAGAACACAGATACGCAGTATTTT
TRBV5-1	TRBD2	TRBJ2-3	17	few	CASSEFSGAPDTDTQYF	TGCGCCAGCAGCGAGTTTAGCGGGGCGCCTGACACAGATACGCAGTATTTT
TRBV5-5	TRBD2	TRBJ2-7	15	few	CASSLDGLAGFEQYF	TGTGCCAGCAGCTTGGATGGACTAGCGGGGTTCGAGCAGTACTTC
TRBV4-3	NA	TRBJ2-5	13	many	CASSQETWGTQYF	TGCGCCAGCAGCCAAGAAACTTGGGGAACGCAGTACTTC
TRBV20-1	NA	TRBJ2-5	16	NA	CSAGGVWVRGGETQYF	TGCAGTGCTGGAGGGGTTTGGGTGAGGGGCGGGGAGACCCAGTACTTC
TRBV7-8	NA	TRBJ2-1	17	NA	CASGLIRAGSSYNEQFF	TGTGCCAGCGGCTTAATTCGGGCCGGCAGCTCCTACAATGAGCAGTTCTTC
TRBV7-2	NA	TRBJ1-6	16	few	CASTATASSYNSPLHF	TGTGCCAGCACCGCGACGGCAAGCTCCTATAATTCACCCCTCCACTTT
TRBV21-1	NA	TRBJ1-1	14	few	CASSKEGASTEAFF	TGTGCCAGCAGCAAGGAGGGGGCGAGCACTGAAGCTTTCTTT
TRBV2	NA	TRBJ1-1	12	NA	CASRRTAIEAFF	TGTGCCAGCAGACGGACAGCAATTGAAGCTTTCTTT
TRBV21-1	NA	TRBJ2-6	22	NA	CASSKSPREPGQGALGANVLTF	TGTGCCAGCAGCAAATCCCCTCGTGAGCCGGGACAGGGGGCGTTGGGGGCCAACGTCCTGACTTTC
TRBV3-1	NA	TRBJ2-3	12	NA	CASSQSWDTQYF	TGTGCCAGCAGCCAGAGCTGGGATACGCAGTATTTT
TRBV7-2	TRBD2	TRBJ2-1	15	few	CASSSSGAFHNEQFF	TGTGCCAGCAGCTCTAGCGGGGCCTTCCACAATGAGCAGTTCTTC
TRBV24-1	NA	TRBJ2-5	13	few	CATSDSGRETQYF	TGTGCCACCAGTGACTCAGGGAGGGAGACCCAGTACTTC
TRBV19	NA	TRBJ1-1	14	few	CASSFEQGNTEAFF	TGTGCCAGTAGTTTCGAACAGGGAAACACTGAAGCTTTCTTT
TRBV10-3	TRBD2	TRBJ2-3	15	NA	CAIRNSGGALDTQYF	TGTGCCATCAGAAATAGCGGGGGGGCATTGGATACGCAGTATTTT
TRBV20-1	TRBD2	TRBJ2-3	17	NA	CSARDAGGLSSTDTQYF	TGCAGTGCTAGAGATGCGGGGGGACTTTCTAGCACAGATACGCAGTATTTT